The entry that follows covers one T cell receptor beta chain sequence. What it recognizes is unknown. The entry originates in a study of T cell responses to AZD1222 COVID-19 vaccine. Broader study findings: Donors were chiefly white British, with a greater number of females, and clonal diversity was perhaps underestimated. Among AZD1222 vaccinees, only six or seven were seropositive at baseline. CD4 TCRs associated with vaccination spanned spike, dominating at 160-218 and 743-854. After the peak T cell response, and only then, were repertoires sampled.

CDR3 length: 17 residues. V shed 0 bases and J 5 bases; nucleotides not matched to a gene: 8. The germline V gene encodes CDR1 SGHRS and CDR2 YFSETQ. Measured with immunoSEQ multiplex PCR; TCRdb has only the in-frame clones, and not every one. The sample yields about 140,000 clones, 70% to 90% seen once. Source: peripheral blood, taken on day 0 of AZD1222 vaccination. This clonotype originated in an adult in good health. The chain is built from TRBV5-1 and TRBJ2-1; 10 positions match TRBD2. Here the CDR3 DNA reads TGCGCCAGCAGCTTGGACCTAGCGGGAGCCCAGGACAATGAGCAGTTCTTC. Residues: CASSLDLAGAQDNEQFF.